Below are 2 T cell receptor beta chains sequenced from a single sample in a study of blood T cell repertoires in COVID-19. Sequenced by immunoSEQ multiplex PCR; TCRdb stores in-frame clones only, minus some. The table lists over 130,000 clones, over 60% of them singletons. Sequencing was carried out using peripheral blood. The receptors derive from a woman of 80 years or more with active or convalescent COVID-19.

The chain couples TRBV3-1 (or the pseudogene TRBV3-2) to TRBJ1-4, with D tentatively TRBD1 (5 bases). This CDR3 has 14 residues. Germline CDR1 reads LGHDT; CDR2 reads YNNKEL (reference sequence). Trimming removed 6 bases at V and 1 base at J, with 9 bases between. The CDR3 loop is CASRLRGTNEKLFF. The CDR3 DNA reads TGTGCCAGCAGGCTAAGGGGAACTAATGAAAAACTGTTTTTT.

The chain carries TRBV11-2 and TRBJ1-6, with D possibly matching TRBD1 (6 bases). Germline V gene lookup returns CDR1 SGHAT and CDR2 FQNNGV. The CDR3 runs to 14 residues. V was trimmed by 5 bases and J by 7 bases, leaving 12 bases between them. CDR3 amino acids: CASSQQGVNSPLHF. CDR3 DNA: TGTGCCAGCAGCCAACAGGGAGTAAATTCACCCCTCCACTTT.